Shown below are 17 T cell receptor beta chains from a single sample sequenced in a study of blood T cell repertoires in COVID-19. Profiling relied on immunoSEQ multiplex PCR, and the TCRdb table lists in-frame clones only, not all of them. This repertoire shows 99,000 or so clones, roughly 79% found once; its top ten account for about 40%. Sequencing was performed on peripheral blood. Receptors originate from an elderly man with acute or convalescent COVID-19.

The V call is TRBV7-2, the J call TRBJ2-3; unclear D gene. Germline loops: CDR1 SGHTA, CDR2 FQGNSA. V shed 1 base and J shed 3 bases, with 8 bases lying between them. The CDR3 is made up of 14 amino acids. The CDR3 region has the DNA TGTGCCAGCAGCTTAGGTTCCGGGACAGATACGCAGTATTTT. As protein: CASSLGSGTDTQYF. The variable domain in full, completed from reference TRBV7-2 and TRBJ2-3, reads GAGVSQSPSNKVTEKGKDVELRCDPISGHTALYWYRQSLGQGLEFLIYFQGNSAPDKSGLPSDRFSAERTGGSVSTLTIQRTQQEDSAVYLCASSLGSGTDTQYFGPGTRLTVL.

The rearrangement links TRBV5-4 to TRBJ1-4; a possible D gene is TRBD1 (6 bases). Between the trimmed V and J ends, which lost 4 bases and 7 bases, there was a span of 11 bases. Germline V gene data show CDR1 as SGHNT and CDR2 as YYREEE (reference sequence). The CDR3 consists of 13 residues. This CDR3 is CASSIRGSEKLFF. The CDR3 DNA sequence: TGTGCCAGCAGCATAAGGGGGTCTGAAAAACTGTTTTTT.

With regard to this clone: A much larger clone differs by one base, so this may be a read error. This chain joins TRBV2 and TRBJ1-3; 9 nucleotides agree with TRBD1. The CDR3 has 14 residues. Trimming at V came to 6 bases and at J to 0 bases, leaving 0 bases not matched to a gene. In germline, CDR1 is SNHLY, CDR2 FYNNEI. CDR3 coding DNA: TGTGCCAGCAGGGGACAGGGCTCTGGAAACACCATATATTTT. Translating it yields CASRGQGSGNTIYF.

The chain combines TRBV5-1 with TRBJ1-4; 9 bases match TRBD1. V shed 2 bases, J shed 14 bases, and the junction held 16 bases outside the gene matches. CDR1 and CDR2 (germline): SGHRS, YFSETQ. This CDR3 is 16 amino acids long. The CDR3 DNA sequence: TGCGCCAGCAGCTTTAATCCGGGACAGGGCCCGAGTCGGCTGTTTTTT. This sequence encodes CASSFNPGQGPSRLFF.

The chain has TRBV4-1 and TRBJ2-7; 10 nucleotides align to TRBD2. With 3 bases clipped from V and 4 bases from J, the junction kept 6 bases outside the gene matches. Germline V gene data show CDR1 as MGHRA and CDR2 as YSYEKL. CDR3 length: 15 residues. CDR3 bases: TGCGCCAGCAGCCACCTCGGACTAGCGGATTACGAGCAGTACTTC. Its translation is CASSHLGLADYEQYF.

The chain couples TRBV7-9 to TRBJ1-3, with a weak D call TRBD1 (6 bases). The CDR3 extends over 17 amino acids. Germline CDR1 and CDR2: SEHNR and FQNEAQ (reference sequence). Between the trimmed V and J ends, which lost 6 bases and 0 bases, there was a span of 18 bases. The CDR3 nucleotides are TGTGCCAGCAGGTATTCACAGGGACTAAGCTCTGGAAACACCATATATTTT. Amino acids: CASRYSQGLSSGNTIYF.

The chain employs TRBV5-1 and TRBJ1-4; unclear D gene. This CDR3 comprises 16 residues. Germline CDR1 reads SGHRS; CDR2 reads YFSETQ. V was shortened by 5 bases and J by 0 bases, with 14 bases between the two germline ends. As DNA, the CDR3 is TGCGCCAGCAGGCCAGACGGGAGGGCAACTAATGAAAAACTGTTTTTT. Amino acid sequence: CASRPDGRATNEKLFF.

This chain joins TRBV6-2 or TRBV6-3 and TRBJ2-1, with D maybe TRBD2 (6 bases). Germline CDR1 reads MNHEY; CDR2 reads SVGEGT. V was clipped by 6 bases and J by 2 bases, with 11 bases between them. The CDR3 consists of 14 residues. CDR3 sequence (DNA): TGTGCCAGCAGCTCCGGGGGAACCTACAATGAGCAGTTCTTC. Encoded protein: CASSSGGTYNEQFF.

V usage is TRBV4-2 and J usage is TRBJ2-1, with TRBD2 matching 12 bases. Germline values: CDR1 LGHNA, CDR2 YNFKEQ. The CDR3 has 17 amino acids. Trimming took 3 bases from V and 3 from J; bases not matched to a gene: 6. CDR3 amino acids: CASSQQLAGGLYNEQFF. The CDR3 DNA reads TGTGCCAGCAGCCAGCAACTAGCGGGAGGACTCTACAATGAGCAGTTCTTC.

The chain has TRBV18 and TRBJ2-6; D ambiguous. This CDR3 is 15 amino acids long. CDR1 is KGHSH, CDR2 LQKENI, per germline. Trimming took 1 base from V and 1 from J, leaving 5 bases between them. The CDR3 here is CASSPQRSGANVLTF. DNA for the CDR3: TGTGCCAGCTCACCACAGAGATCTGGGGCCAACGTCCTGACTTTC.

J is TRBJ2-2 and V is TRBV27, with D unclear. This CDR3 has 13 amino acids. The germline gives CDR1 MNHEY, CDR2 SMNVEV (reference sequence). V lost 4 bases to trimming and J lost 5 bases, with 8 bases between them. DNA for the CDR3: TGTGCCAGCAGTTCACAGTTAACCGGGGAGCTGTTTTTT. Protein product: CASSSQLTGELFF.

This chain links TRBV5-4 with TRBJ1-4, with TRBD1 matching over 7 bases. Trimming at V came to 4 bases and at J to 4 bases, leaving 7 bases not matched to a gene. CDR3 length: 15 residues. Germline V CDR1 and CDR2: SGHNT, YYREEE (reference sequence). This CDR3 reads CASSHAGGINEKLFF. DNA of the CDR3: TGTGCCAGCAGCCATGCAGGGGGGATTAATGAAAAACTGTTTTTT.

The rearrangement joins TRBV5-4 to TRBJ2-3; TRBD2 matches 9 bases. After removal of 3 bases from V and 2 bases from J, the junction contained 7 bases not matched to a gene. Germline V gives CDR1 SGHNT, CDR2 YYREEE (reference sequence). The CDR3 runs to 16 residues. CDR3 bases: TGTGCCAGCAGCTCAGGGACTAGCCGTTTCACAGATACGCAGTATTTT. It codes for CASSSGTSRFTDTQYF.

The rearrangement joins TRBV27 to TRBJ2-6; 7 bases line up with TRBD1. V dropped 6 bases and J dropped 2; count of bases not matched to a gene: 4. The CDR3 length is 15 residues. Germline CDR1 MNHEY, CDR2 SMNVEV (reference sequence). In nucleotides, the CDR3 is TGTGCCAGCAGACCACAGGGGACTGGGGCCAACGTCCTGACTTTC. It specifies CASRPQGTGANVLTF.

The table lists this clone with a few counts. The V call is TRBV5-1, the J call TRBJ1-3; a possible D gene is TRBD1 (6 bases). Per the germline V gene, CDR1 is SGHRS and CDR2 is YFSETQ. CDR3 length: 14 amino acids. The V and J ends lost 5 bases and 4 bases respectively, with 13 bases between them. The DNA for the CDR3 is TGCGCCAGCAGGCGTACAGGGTCGGGAAACACCATATATTTT. This gives the protein CASRRTGSGNTIYF.

This clone was observed a handful of times. J is TRBJ1-2 and V is TRBV3-1 (or the pseudogene TRBV3-2); D call uncertain. This CDR3 comprises 13 residues. From germline, CDR1 is LGHDT and CDR2 YNNKEL (reference sequence). Trimming removed 4 bases at V and 3 bases at J, with 9 bases between. DNA for the CDR3: TGTGCCAGCAGCCGAAACGGTCACTATGGCTACACCTTC. It codes for CASSRNGHYGYTF.

This clone was observed a few times. The genes are TRBV4-1 and TRBJ1-2; 7 bases are shared with TRBD1. The CDR3 runs 15 residues. Trimming took 3 bases from V and 4 from J; bases not matched to a gene: 8. The germline V gene encodes CDR1 MGHRA and CDR2 YSYEKL. CDR3: CASSQGWDSRYGYTF. The DNA for the CDR3 is TGCGCCAGCAGCCAGGGATGGGACAGTCGCTATGGCTACACCTTC.